The 25 T cell receptor beta chains in this list originate from one sample, sequenced in a study of T cell changes during pregnancy in multiple sclerosis. Clones were read by immunoSEQ multiplex PCR, and TCRdb kept only the in-frame ones, dropping some. Of more than 90,000 clones in the sample, 80% to 95% were seen once. This specimen consisted of peripheral blood, obtained in the first trimester of pregnancy. The receptors derive from a female donor with multiple sclerosis, enrolled in a pregnancy study.

The chain recombines TRBV7-7 with TRBJ2-2, with TRBD1 as a possible D gene (6 bases). V was trimmed by 5 bases and J by 6 bases, leaving 10 bases between them. The CDR3 length is 13 residues. Looked up from germline, CDR1 is SSHAT and CDR2 is FNYEAQ (reference sequence). The CDR3 reads CASSHRVAGELFF. DNA of the CDR3: TGTGCCAGCAGCCACAGGGTAGCCGGGGAGCTGTTTTTT.

The chain couples TRBV6-4 to TRBJ2-3; D call uncertain. The CDR3 covers 11 residues. Trimming pared 0 bases from V and 9 bases from J, leaving 4 bases between. Germline CDR1 reads MRHNA; CDR2 reads SNTAGT. CDR3 region: CASSDSGTQYF. The CDR3 DNA reads as TGTGCCAGCAGTGACTCCGGGACGCAGTATTTT.

J is TRBJ2-5 and V is TRBV19; 9 nucleotides agree with TRBD1. The CDR3 covers 15 residues. Per germline, CDR1 LNHDA and CDR2 SQIVND (reference sequence). J lost 5 bases, V lost 6 bases, and 10 bases had no gene match. This chain's CDR3 is CASSVRGQGYETQYF. CDR3 sequence (DNA): TGTGCCAGTAGCGTTCGGGGACAGGGATATGAGACCCAGTACTTC.

The V gene is TRBV30, the J gene TRBJ2-7, with a weak D call TRBD2 (6 bases). Trimming cost V 3 bases and J 4 bases, with 13 bases left between them. Germline V gene sequence: CDR1 GTSNPN, CDR2 SVGIG (reference sequence). CDR3 length: 13 amino acids. The CDR3 protein is CAWSGGRKYEQYF. DNA of the CDR3: TGTGCCTGGAGCGGGGGTCGAAAATACGAGCAGTACTTC.

The CDR3 here is CASSGFSGTTREQYF. DNA of the CDR3: TGCGCCAGCAGTGGTTTTAGCGGGACCACGAGGGAGCAGTACTTC. The gene calls are TRBV10-2 and TRBJ2-7; 8 bases fit TRBD2. The J segment lost 7 bases and the V segment lost 4 bases, leaving 12 bases of the junction unmatched. The CDR3 is 15 residues long. CDR1 and CDR2 (germline): WSHSY, SAAADI.

The rearrangement joins TRBV29-1 to TRBJ2-2, with 7 bases that match TRBD2. Losses at the gene ends were 3 bases for V and 5 bases for J; bases not matched to a gene: 3. The CDR3 contains 13 residues. Per the germline V gene, CDR1 is SQVTM and CDR2 is ANQGSEA. The CDR3 here is CSVDVGGTGELFF. The CDR3 region has the DNA TGCAGCGTTGACGTGGGGGGGACCGGGGAGCTGTTTTTT.

This chain connects TRBV4-1 to TRBJ2-2; 9 nucleotides align to TRBD2. Germline values: CDR1 MGHRA, CDR2 YSYEKL. The CDR3 has 15 amino acids. With V trimmed by 6 bases and J by 3 bases, 5 bases remained unmatched. The CDR3 bases are TGCGCCAGCAGTCAGACTAGCGGTTACACCGGGGAGCTGTTTTTT. This encodes CASSQTSGYTGELFF.

The chain links TRBV5-1 to TRBJ1-2; tentatively, D is TRBD1 (5 bases). V lost 4 bases and J lost 3, with 10 bases in between. The CDR3 sequence is 13 residues long. CDR1 and CDR2 (germline): SGHRS, YFSETQ. The CDR3 region is CASSDRGDYGYTF. The CDR3 nucleotides are TGCGCCAGCAGCGACCGGGGGGACTATGGCTACACCTTC.

This clone appeared once. As DNA, the CDR3 is TGTGCCACCAGCAGACTAGCGGGAGAGCTGGCCGGGGAGCTGTTTTTT. It encodes CATSRLAGELAGELFF. The chain links TRBV15 to TRBJ2-2, with 10 bases fitting TRBD2. Germline loops: CDR1 LNHNV, CDR2 YYDKDF (reference sequence). This CDR3 has 16 residues. Germline trimming cut 2 bases from V and 6 bases from J; bases unmatched to any gene: 6.

This rearrangement joins TRBV4-1 to TRBJ2-1, with a weak D call TRBD2 (7 bases). CDR1 is MGHRA and CDR2 is YSYEKL in the germline V gene. This CDR3 has 17 amino acids. Trimming shortened V by 0 bases and J by 2 bases, and 14 bases separated the two germline ends. CDR3 residues: CASSQDSGGAPYNEQFF. The CDR3 DNA follows: TGCGCCAGCAGCCAAGATTCTGGGGGGGCCCCCTACAATGAGCAGTTCTTC.

This rearrangement joins TRBV19 to TRBJ2-5; maybe TRBD1 (6 bases). Germline assignment: CDR1 LNHDA and CDR2 SQIVND (reference sequence). The CDR3 runs to 16 residues. V gave up 10 bases and J gave up 1 base, with 22 bases separating them. The CDR3 bases are TGTGCCACCACCCCCGAGCGAGGACAGTTCCAAGAGACCCAGTACTTC. Amino acid sequence: CATTPERGQFQETQYF.

The chain employs TRBV27 and TRBJ2-3; 12 bases match TRBD2. Germline CDR1 MNHEY, CDR2 SMNVEV (reference sequence). The CDR3 has 15 amino acids. The junction had 6 bases not matched to a gene; V was cut back by 6 bases and J by 5 bases. CDR3 coding DNA: TGTGCCAGCAGCTCTAGACTAGCGGGAGTAGATACGCAGTATTTT. It yields the protein CASSSRLAGVDTQYF.

V is TRBV28 and J is TRBJ2-2; TRBD1 matches 10 bases. The CDR3 totals 14 residues. Germline CDR1 is MDHEN and CDR2 is SYDVKM. Germline trimming cut 8 bases from V and 5 bases from J; bases unmatched to any gene: 5. The chain's CDR3 is CASGTGAITGELFF. The CDR3 DNA is TGTGCCAGCGGGACAGGGGCGATTACCGGGGAGCTGTTTTTT.

The chain carries TRBV15 and TRBJ2-2, with D maybe TRBD2 (6 bases). This CDR3 spans 19 amino acids. CDR1 and CDR2 from the germline V gene are LNHNV and YYDKDF (reference sequence). The ends were cut back, 1 base at V and 0 bases at J, with 18 bases in the middle. The CDR3 DNA is TGTGCCACCAGCAGAGTCGCCCTCCGGGAGAGACCGAACACCGGGGAGCTGTTTTTT. Its protein is CATSRVALRERPNTGELFF.

Only one count was recorded for this clone. This chain uses TRBV5-4 with TRBJ2-5, with a weak D call TRBD2 (6 bases). Germline-derived CDR1 and CDR2 are SGHNT and YYREEE (reference sequence). V shed 10 bases and J shed 4 bases, with 32 bases lying between them. The CDR3 sequence is 18 residues long. Here the CDR3 reads CASKSRRGAGVDGETQYF. CDR3 DNA sequence: TGTGCCTCCAAGTCCCGGAGGGGAGCCGGGGTTGATGGAGAGACCCAGTACTTC.

CDR3 in amino acids: CASSFQGQGAHGELFF. Written as DNA, the CDR3 is TGTGCCAGCAGTTTCCAGGGACAGGGGGCTCACGGGGAGCTGTTTTTT. V usage is TRBV28 and J usage is TRBJ2-2; 12 bases agree with TRBD1. Germline V gene data show CDR1 as MDHEN and CDR2 as SYDVKM. The ends lost 3 bases at V and 7 bases at J; junction bases unmatched: 6. This CDR3 contains 16 residues.

This chain joins TRBV13 and TRBJ2-4; 11 nucleotides match TRBD2. Per germline, CDR1 PRHDT and CDR2 FYEKMQ (reference sequence). With 5 bases clipped from V and 2 bases from J, the junction kept 5 bases outside the gene matches. The CDR3 has 16 amino acids. The CDR3 spells CASSHRLAGTKNIQYF. In DNA form, the CDR3 reads TGTGCCAGCAGCCACCGACTAGCGGGAACCAAAAACATTCAGTACTTC.

The J gene is TRBJ2-7, the V gene TRBV7-2, with 13 bases fitting TRBD2. From germline, CDR1 is SGHTA and CDR2 FQGNSA. The CDR3 consists of 16 residues. The trim removed 1 base at V and 2 bases at J, leaving 2 bases unmatched. Here the CDR3 DNA reads TGTGCCAGCAGCTTAGAGGGGACTAGCGGGGCCTACGAGCAGTACTTC. Its protein is CASSLEGTSGAYEQYF. The complete variable domain, with remaining parts taken from reference TRBV7-2 and TRBJ2-7, reads GAGVSQSPSNKVTEKGKDVELRCDPISGHTALYWYRQSLGQGLEFLIYFQGNSAPDKSGLPSDRFSAERTGGSVSTLTIQRTQQEDSAVYLCASSLEGTSGAYEQYFGPGTRLTVT.

This clone has more than one count but fewer than ten. This chain uses TRBV7-9 with TRBJ2-5; 8 bases agree with TRBD1. The CDR3 runs 15 residues. CDR1 SEHNR and CDR2 FQNEAQ come from the germline V gene (reference sequence). V lost 6 bases, J lost 4 bases, and 10 bases stayed unmatched. The DNA for the CDR3 is TGTGCCAGCAGATCCCGGACAGGGATGGCAGAGACCCAGTACTTC. Residues: CASRSRTGMAETQYF.

The V gene is TRBV4-3, the J gene TRBJ2-2; 8 nucleotides match TRBD2. The V gene's germline CDR1 is LGHNA and CDR2 YSLEER. The junction had 8 bases not matched to a gene; V was cut back by 0 bases and J by 5 bases. The CDR3 extends over 17 amino acids. In DNA, the CDR3 is TGCGCCAGCAGCCAAGATCTCCGAGCGGGAGTAACCGGGGAGCTGTTTTTT. It yields the protein CASSQDLRAGVTGELFF.

V usage is TRBV6-1 and J usage is TRBJ2-3; 8 bases match TRBD2. Germline-derived CDR1 and CDR2 are MNHNS and SASEGT. J was trimmed by 2 bases and V by 5 bases; bases with no gene match: 6. The CDR3 consists of 15 residues. The CDR3 sequence: CASSPRTSPTDTQYF. The DNA for the CDR3 is TGTGCCAGCAGTCCCCGGACTAGCCCCACAGATACGCAGTATTTT.

This clone was found a few times. V gene TRBV13 combines with J gene TRBJ2-7, with D possibly being TRBD1 (6 bases). The germline gives CDR1 PRHDT, CDR2 FYEKMQ (reference sequence). V lost 5 bases and J lost 4, with 21 bases in between. This CDR3 has 16 residues. Here the CDR3 reads CASSPPQGTLRYEQYF. The CDR3, as DNA: TGTGCCAGCAGCCCGCCGCAGGGGACGTTGCGTTACGAGCAGTACTTC. The full variable domain, with the rest looked up from reference TRBV13 and TRBJ2-7, is AAGVIQSPRHLIKEKRETATLKCYPIPRHDTVYWYQQGPGQDPQFLISFYEKMQSDKGSIPDRFSAQQFSDYHSELNMSSLELGDSALYFCASSPPQGTLRYEQYFGPGTRLTVT.

The rearrangement joins TRBV7-8 to TRBJ2-2; 10 bases are a match to TRBD2. Germline values: CDR1 SGHVS, CDR2 FQNEAQ. The CDR3 is 17 amino acids. After removal of 2 bases from V and 0 bases from J, the junction contained 3 bases not matched to a gene. In DNA, the CDR3 is TGTGCCAGCAGCTTACGGCTAGCGGGAGCGAACACCGGGGAGCTGTTTTTT. Its translation: CASSLRLAGANTGELFF.

The V and J genes are TRBV5-1 and TRBJ2-7; D possibly corresponds to TRBD2 (7 bases). Between the trimmed V and J ends, which lost 5 bases and 2 bases, there was a span of 14 bases. Germline assignment: CDR1 SGHRS and CDR2 YFSETQ. This CDR3 region has 14 residues. CDR3 region: CASSRGGSTYEQYF. The DNA of the CDR3 is TGCGCCAGCAGTAGGGGGGGATCAACCTACGAGCAGTACTTC.

The chain is built from TRBV7-8 and TRBJ1-4; possible D gene TRBD1, 5 bases. CDR1 and CDR2 from the germline V gene are SGHVS and FQNEAQ. Trimming shortened V by 0 bases and J by 7 bases, and 9 bases separated the two germline ends. The CDR3 contains 14 residues. CDR3 amino acids: CASSLAQGFEKLFF. CDR3 DNA sequence: TGTGCCAGCAGCTTAGCCCAGGGATTTGAAAAACTGTTTTTT.